This passage covers 24 T cell receptor beta chains from one sample sequenced in a study of T cells after yellow fever vaccination. TCRdb processed the 5' RACE reads anew with MiXCR; each CDR3 protein has one entry. The data show hundreds of thousands of distinct CDR3 sequences, 9.5% to 13% seen once. The sequenced sample was PBMCs, obtained on the day of the first yellow fever vaccination. These receptors came from a man in his late teens or twenties who received the YFV17D yellow fever vaccine.

CDR3 sequence reads: CASSLAGGPYGYTF. The DNA of the CDR3 is TGCGCCAGCAGCCTAGCCGGGGGGCCCTACGGCTACACCTTC. J is TRBJ1-2 and V is TRBV4-3; TRBD1 is a possible D gene (6 bases). The germline gives CDR1 LGHNA, CDR2 YSLEER. The V gene lost 4 bases and the J gene lost 8 bases, with 17 bases spanning the gap. The CDR3 runs 14 residues.

This clonotype was counted only a few times. This chain uses TRBV6-2 or TRBV6-3 with TRBJ2-1; 10 positions match TRBD1. The germline V gene encodes CDR1 MNHEY and CDR2 SVGEGT. The CDR3 sequence is 14 residues long. The J segment lost 3 bases and the V segment lost 10 bases, leaving 6 bases of the junction unmatched. The CDR3 sequence is CATFRDRGYNEQFF. The CDR3 bases are TGTGCCACCTTCCGGGACAGGGGCTACAATGAGCAGTTCTTC.

The chain is built from TRBV20-1 and TRBJ2-1; D uncertain. Germline CDR1 is DFQATT and CDR2 is SNEGSKA (reference sequence). V shed 3 bases and J shed 2 bases, with 17 bases lying between them. The CDR3 runs 16 residues. The CDR3: CSASTSETLTYNEQFF. The CDR3 DNA is TGCAGTGCTAGTACTTCCGAGACCCTGACCTACAATGAGCAGTTCTTC.

This clonotype showed up many times. This sequence joins TRBV20-1 and TRBJ2-5; D is perhaps TRBD1 or TRBD2 (6 bases each). With 5 bases removed from V and 0 bases from J, the gap between germline ends came to 13 bases. CDR3 length: 14 amino acids. The germline V gene has CDR1 DFQATT and CDR2 SNEGSKA (reference sequence). Here the CDR3 reads CSARGLWHQETQYF. The CDR3 DNA reads TGCAGTGCTCGGGGGCTATGGCACCAAGAGACCCAGTACTTC.

The chain combines TRBV5-1 with TRBJ1-1; tentative D call: TRBD1 (6 bases). This CDR3 is 19 amino acids long. V lost 9 bases and J 1 base, leaving 31 bases between the germline ends. Germline V gene lookup returns CDR1 SGHRS and CDR2 YFSETQ. CDR3 bases: TGCGCCACCGCACGTACCTACAGGGCCCTTATCTACCCGAACACTGAAGCTTTCTTT. Its translation is CATARTYRALIYPNTEAFF.

This clonotype has a handful of counts. The chain has TRBV15 and TRBJ2-7, with D possibly being TRBD1 (5 bases). The V end lost 1 base, the J end lost 4 bases, and 14 bases lay between the germline ends. Germline loops: CDR1 LNHNV, CDR2 YYDKDF (reference sequence). The CDR3 is made up of 15 amino acids. This CDR3 reads CATSRGTAGPYEQYF. DNA of the CDR3: TGTGCCACCAGCAGAGGTACCGCAGGGCCTTACGAGCAGTACTTC.

The chain recombines TRBV11-2 with TRBJ2-5; no firm D call. Germline V gives CDR1 SGHAT, CDR2 FQNNGV. Between the trimmed V and J ends, which lost 3 bases and 5 bases, there was a span of 16 bases. This CDR3 comprises 15 residues. CDR3 DNA: TGTGCCAGCAGCTTCCTAGGACGGCTGCGGGAGACCCAGTACTTC. This codes for CASSFLGRLRETQYF.

In this sample, this clonotype turned up a few times. The gene calls are TRBV6-2 or TRBV6-3 and TRBJ2-5; TRBD2 might be the D (6 bases). Trimming took off 0 bases at V and 4 bases at J, with 15 bases between the two ends. Germline CDR1 and CDR2: MNHEY and SVGEGT. The CDR3 consists of 16 residues. CDR3 in amino acids: CASSYSGPLAVETQYF. The DNA for the CDR3 is TGTGCCAGCAGTTACTCCGGCCCCTTAGCGGTAGAGACCCAGTACTTC.

This clonotype was detected only a few times. The chain has TRBV2 and TRBJ2-7; 13 bases line up with TRBD2. The CDR3 is 13 residues long. Germline V gene lookup returns CDR1 SNHLY and CDR2 FYNNEI. V lost 9 bases to trimming and J lost 4 bases; unmatched junction nucleotides: 3. The CDR3 DNA is TGTGCCAGTACTAGCGGGGGGGGATACGAGCAGTACGTC. Translating it yields CASTSGGGYEQYV.

The chain employs TRBV29-1 and TRBJ2-1; the D gene could be TRBD1 or TRBD2 (6 bases each). Germline CDR1 SQVTM, CDR2 ANQGSEA. The CDR3 loop spans 13 amino acids. The V end was cut by 7 bases, the J end by 3 bases, with 13 bases between. The chain's CDR3 is CSAGDNFYNEQFF. The CDR3, as DNA: TGCAGCGCGGGGGACAACTTCTACAATGAGCAGTTCTTC.

This clonotype has only a few counts. J is TRBJ1-6 and V is TRBV25-1; weak D call: TRBD1 (5 bases). Per germline, CDR1 MGHDK and CDR2 SYGVNS. V lost 7 bases and J lost 7, with 17 bases in between. The CDR3 length is 15 residues. CDR3 sequence reads: CASMQGVNRNSPLHF. The CDR3 nucleotides read TGTGCCAGCATGCAGGGAGTTAACCGGAATTCACCCCTCCACTTT.

The rearrangement joins TRBV10-3 to TRBJ2-7; the D is unclear. This CDR3 has 13 residues. Between the trimmed V and J ends, which lost 4 bases and 2 bases, there was a span of 9 bases. The germline CDR1 and CDR2 sequences are ENHRY and SYGVKD. CDR3 nucleotides: TGTGCCATCAGTGTCGGACCTACCTACGAGCAGTACTTC. Its protein is CAISVGPTYEQYF.

This clonotype was observed a handful of times. The chain recombines TRBV9 with TRBJ2-1; 9 bases fit TRBD2. Germline V CDR1 and CDR2: SGDLS, YYNGEE. The trim removed 3 bases at V and 6 bases at J, leaving 7 bases unmatched. The CDR3 has 15 amino acids. The CDR3 reads CASSADPGLANEQFF. The CDR3 nucleotides read TGTGCCAGCAGCGCCGATCCGGGACTAGCCAATGAGCAGTTCTTC. The whole variable domain, remainder taken from reference TRBV9 and TRBJ2-1, is DSGVTQTPKHLITATGQRVTLRCSPRSGDLSVYWYQQSLDQGLQFLIQYYNGEERAKGNILERFSAQQFPDLHSELNLSSLELGDSALYFCASSADPGLANEQFFGPGTRLTVL.

This clonotype showed up many times. The V gene is TRBV3-1, the J gene TRBJ2-1; TRBD1 matches at 9 bases. The CDR3 has 15 residues. Germline V CDR1 and CDR2: LGHDT, YNNKEL (reference sequence). Trimming cost V 3 bases and J 7 bases; bases outside gene matches: 7. The CDR3 DNA is TGTGCCAGCAGCCAGCCCGGGACAGGGAGAAATGAGCAGTTCTTC. This codes for CASSQPGTGRNEQFF.

This clonotype appeared a few times. The gene calls are TRBV6-2 or TRBV6-3 and TRBJ2-2; 8 bases align to TRBD2. Trimming took 5 bases from V and 3 from J; bases not matched to a gene: 11. The CDR3 extends over 17 amino acids. Germline lookup yields CDR1 MNHEY and CDR2 SVGEGT. The CDR3 bases are TGTGCCAGCAGTAGTCGGGCGCGGGGGGCCTACACCGGGGAGCTGTTTTTT. Its translation is CASSSRARGAYTGELFF.

In its sample, this clonotype was seen a few times. The chain couples TRBV6-2 or TRBV6-3 to TRBJ1-2; TRBD1 matches at 7 bases. Trimming cost V 7 bases and J 5 bases; bases outside gene matches: 10. CDR3 length: 14 amino acids. The germline V gene has CDR1 MNHEY and CDR2 SVGEGT. CDR3 amino acids: CASTRGGIQYGYTF. CDR3 coding DNA: TGTGCCAGCACCAGGGGGGGGATCCAGTATGGCTACACCTTC.

This clonotype was observed many times. The genes are TRBV12-3 or TRBV12-4 and TRBJ2-1; 9 bases map to TRBD1. Trimming at V came to 4 bases and at J to 6 bases, leaving 7 bases not matched to a gene. The CDR3 is made up of 15 amino acids. This CDR3 is CASSSTDRGVNEQFF. Here the CDR3 DNA reads TGTGCCAGCAGTTCCACCGACAGGGGGGTCAATGAGCAGTTCTTC.

This clonotype was seen only a few times. The J gene is TRBJ1-4, the V gene TRBV7-9, with a weak D call TRBD1 (6 bases). CDR3 size: 16 residues. The germline V gene has CDR1 SEHNR and CDR2 FQNEAQ (reference sequence). V lost 5 bases and J lost 8, with 21 bases in between. DNA for the CDR3: TGTGCCAGCAGCCCGTCTGGGGTGGAGGGGGTCGAAAAACTGTTTTTT. Translating gives CASSPSGVEGVEKLFF.

The genes are TRBV7-9 and TRBJ2-1, with 8 positions matching TRBD1. Looked up from germline, CDR1 is SEHNR and CDR2 is FQNEAQ (reference sequence). V trimming: 1 base; J trimming: 8 bases; junction bases outside the gene matches: 10. The CDR3 has 16 amino acids. Written as DNA, the CDR3 is TGTGCCAGCAGCTTAGTGTGGCGACAGGGGATGCATGAGCAGTTCTTC. Residues: CASSLVWRQGMHEQFF.

This clonotype has just a few counts. This chain uses TRBV7-2 with TRBJ2-7; 10 bases align to TRBD2. Germline V gene data show CDR1 as SGHTA and CDR2 as FQGNSA. The ends lost 4 bases at V and 5 bases at J; junction bases unmatched: 5. The CDR3 is 14 amino acids. The CDR3 region is CASSSLAGAHEQYF. The CDR3, as DNA: TGTGCCAGCAGCTCCCTAGCGGGGGCCCACGAGCAGTACTTC.

J is TRBJ2-2 and V is TRBV9, with 10 bases matching TRBD2. The CDR3 is 17 residues long. Germline V lookup: CDR1 SGDLS, CDR2 YYNGEE. V shed 4 bases, J shed 7 bases, and the junction held 13 bases outside the gene matches. For the CDR3, the DNA is TGTGCCAGCAGCACCCCGGTAGCGGGGGGCCCCGTCGGGGAGCTGTTTTTT. Translated, it gives CASSTPVAGGPVGELFF.

Many counts were recorded for this clonotype. This chain uses TRBV7-9 with TRBJ2-1; 8 bases align to TRBD2. V shed 3 bases and J 6 bases; nucleotides not matched to a gene: 4. CDR1 and CDR2 from the germline V gene are SEHNR and FQNEAQ (reference sequence). CDR3 length: 14 residues. The CDR3: CASSFGGGPNEQFF. CDR3 sequence (DNA): TGTGCCAGCAGCTTCGGCGGGGGGCCCAATGAGCAGTTCTTC.

V gene TRBV6-5 combines with J gene TRBJ2-5, with D hard to call. This CDR3 is 15 amino acids long. Trimming stripped 2 bases from V and 2 bases from J, with 12 bases between. CDR1 and CDR2 (germline): MNHEY, SVGAGI. In nucleotides, the CDR3 is TGTGCCAGCAGTTACAGCAGTAATCTACAAGAGACCCAGTACTTC. It yields the protein CASSYSSNLQETQYF.

The chain recombines TRBV7-8 with TRBJ1-5, with D uncertain. The germline CDR1 and CDR2 sequences are SGHVS and FQNEAQ. This CDR3 is built from 14 residues. V was clipped by 2 bases and J by 5 bases, with 10 bases between them. CDR3 coding DNA: TGTGCCAGCAGCTTAAATAGTTATGATCAGCCCCAGCATTTT. Translating gives CASSLNSYDQPQHF.